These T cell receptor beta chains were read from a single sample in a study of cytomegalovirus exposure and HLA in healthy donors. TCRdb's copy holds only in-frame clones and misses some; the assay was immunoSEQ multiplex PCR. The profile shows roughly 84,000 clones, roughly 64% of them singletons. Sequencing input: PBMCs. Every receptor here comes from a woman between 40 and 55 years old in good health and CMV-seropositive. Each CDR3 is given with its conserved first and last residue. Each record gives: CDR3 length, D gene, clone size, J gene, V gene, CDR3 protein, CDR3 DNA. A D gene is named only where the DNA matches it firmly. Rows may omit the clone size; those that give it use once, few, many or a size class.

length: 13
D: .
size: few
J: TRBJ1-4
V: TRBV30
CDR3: CAWRTATNEKLFF
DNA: TGTGCCTGGAGAACAGCAACTAATGAAAAACTGTTTTTT

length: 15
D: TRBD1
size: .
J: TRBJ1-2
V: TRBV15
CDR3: CATSGGTGEGYGYTF
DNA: TGTGCCACCAGCGGAGGGACAGGGGAGGGCTATGGCTACACCTTC

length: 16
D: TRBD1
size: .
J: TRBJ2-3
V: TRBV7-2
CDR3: CATKRQGATNTDTQYF
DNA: TGTGCCACAAAGAGACAGGGGGCTACTAACACAGATACGCAGTATTTT

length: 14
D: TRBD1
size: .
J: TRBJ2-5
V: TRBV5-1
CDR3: CASSLEGAQETQYF
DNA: TGCGCCAGCAGCTTGGAGGGGGCCCAAGAGACCCAGTACTTC

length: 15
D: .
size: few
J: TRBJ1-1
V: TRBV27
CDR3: CASSPDIGGATEAFF
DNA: TGTGCCAGCAGTCCCGATATTGGGGGGGCCACTGAAGCTTTCTTT

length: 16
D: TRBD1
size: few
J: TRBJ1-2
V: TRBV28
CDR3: CAIPGQGANGGYGYTF
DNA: TGTGCCATTCCGGGACAGGGGGCCAATGGGGGTTATGGCTACACCTTC

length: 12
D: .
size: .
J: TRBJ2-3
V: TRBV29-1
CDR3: CSVGSVTDTQYF
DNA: TGCAGCGTTGGATCGGTCACAGATACGCAGTATTTT

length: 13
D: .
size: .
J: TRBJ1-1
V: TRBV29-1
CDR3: CSAKGRVNTEAFF
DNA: TGCAGCGCCAAGGGCAGGGTGAACACTGAAGCTTTCTTT

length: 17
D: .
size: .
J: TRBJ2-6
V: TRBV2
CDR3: CASSDPGSASGANVLTF
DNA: TGTGCCAGCAGTGACCCCGGGTCAGCCTCTGGGGCCAACGTCCTGACTTTC

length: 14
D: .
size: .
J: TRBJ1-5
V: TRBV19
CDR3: CASSSTSGNQPQHF
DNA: TGTGCCAGTAGTTCCACTAGCGGGAACCAGCCCCAGCATTTT

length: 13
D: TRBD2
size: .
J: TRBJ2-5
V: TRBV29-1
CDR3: CSVEEGTRETQYF
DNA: TGCAGCGTTGAAGAAGGGACTAGGGAGACCCAGTACTTC

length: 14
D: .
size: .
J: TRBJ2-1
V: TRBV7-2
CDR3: CASSFMTRTSEQFF
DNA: TGTGCCAGCAGCTTCATGACTAGGACGAGTGAGCAGTTCTTC

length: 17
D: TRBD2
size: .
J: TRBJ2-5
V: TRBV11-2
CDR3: CASSPRGSGRVQETQYF
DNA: TGTGCCAGCAGCCCCCGGGGTAGCGGGAGGGTTCAGGAGACCCAGTACTTC

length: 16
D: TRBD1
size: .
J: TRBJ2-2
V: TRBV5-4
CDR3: CASSSPGQGATGELFF
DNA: TGTGCCAGCAGCTCTCCGGGACAGGGTGCAACCGGGGAGCTGTTTTTT

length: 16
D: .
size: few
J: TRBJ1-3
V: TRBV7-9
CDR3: CASIPQTGEQSNTIYF
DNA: TGTGCCAGCATCCCTCAAACGGGAGAACAATCAAACACCATATATTTT

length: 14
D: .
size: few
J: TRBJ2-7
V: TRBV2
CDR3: CASSARTGTYEQYF
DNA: TGTGCCAGCAGTGCCCGCACAGGGACCTACGAGCAGTACTTC

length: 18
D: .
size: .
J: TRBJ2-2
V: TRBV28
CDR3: CASSAFVLAGSNTGELFF
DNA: TGTGCCAGCAGTGCTTTCGTTTTGGCGGGCTCGAACACCGGGGAGCTGTTTTTT

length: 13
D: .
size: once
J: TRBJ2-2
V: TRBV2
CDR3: CASRGSGAGELFF
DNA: TGTGCCAGCAGGGGCAGCGGCGCCGGGGAGCTGTTTTTT

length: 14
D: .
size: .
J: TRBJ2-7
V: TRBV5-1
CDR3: CASSLSRVRDEQYF
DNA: TGCGCCAGCAGCTTGTCCCGGGTTCGGGACGAGCAGTACTTC

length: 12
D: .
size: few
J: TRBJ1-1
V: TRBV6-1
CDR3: CASLERRTEAFF
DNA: TGTGCCAGCTTAGAACGGAGGACTGAAGCTTTCTTT

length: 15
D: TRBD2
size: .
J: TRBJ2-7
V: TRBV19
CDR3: CASSPQTSGTYEQYF
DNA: TGTGCCAGTAGTCCCCAGACTAGCGGAACCTACGAGCAGTACTTC

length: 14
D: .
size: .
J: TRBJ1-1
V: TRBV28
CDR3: CASSLRTDLTEAFF
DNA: TGTGCCAGCAGTTTACGGACAGACCTCACTGAAGCTTTCTTT

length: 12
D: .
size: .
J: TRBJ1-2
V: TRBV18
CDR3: CASSPPAGGYTF
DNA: TGTGCCAGCTCACCACCGGCTGGTGGCTACACCTTC

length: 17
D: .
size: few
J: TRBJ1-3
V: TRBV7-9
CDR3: CASSLVKAGQSGNTIYF
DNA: TGTGCCAGCAGCTTGGTGAAGGCAGGGCAGTCTGGAAACACCATATATTTT

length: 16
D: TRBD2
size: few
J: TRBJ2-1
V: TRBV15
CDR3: CATSREGLGSGNEQFF
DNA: TGTGCCACCAGCAGAGAGGGTTTGGGTAGCGGGAATGAGCAGTTCTTC

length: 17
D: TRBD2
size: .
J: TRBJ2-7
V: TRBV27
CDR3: CASSPKGQASGIGEQYF
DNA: TGTGCCAGCAGTCCCAAGGGCCAGGCTAGCGGGATTGGAGAGCAGTACTTC

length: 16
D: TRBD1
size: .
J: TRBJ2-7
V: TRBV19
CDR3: CASSTQPGQGVYEQYF
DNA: TGTGCCAGTAGTACTCAGCCGGGACAGGGGGTGTACGAGCAGTACTTC